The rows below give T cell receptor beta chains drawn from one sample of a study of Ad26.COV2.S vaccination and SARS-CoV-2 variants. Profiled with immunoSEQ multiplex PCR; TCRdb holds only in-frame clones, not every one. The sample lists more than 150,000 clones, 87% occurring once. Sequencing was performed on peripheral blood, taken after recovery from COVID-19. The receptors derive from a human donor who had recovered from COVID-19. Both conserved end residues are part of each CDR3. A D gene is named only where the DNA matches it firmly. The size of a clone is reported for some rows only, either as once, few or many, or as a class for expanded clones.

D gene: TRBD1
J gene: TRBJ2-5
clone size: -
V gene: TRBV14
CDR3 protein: CASSQVAGTGIETQYF
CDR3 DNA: TGTGCCAGCAGCCAAGTGGCGGGGACAGGAATCGAGACCCAGTACTTC

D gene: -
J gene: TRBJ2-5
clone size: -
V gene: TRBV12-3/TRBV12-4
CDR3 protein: CASSFSREETQYF
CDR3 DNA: TGTGCCAGCAGTTTCTCCCGAGAAGAGACCCAGTACTTC

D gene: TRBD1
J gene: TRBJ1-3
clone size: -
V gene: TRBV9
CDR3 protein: CASSAHLGTGATLISGNTIYF
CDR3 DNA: TGTGCCAGCAGCGCGCATCTCGGGACAGGGGCCACTCTGATCTCTGGAAACACCATATATTTT

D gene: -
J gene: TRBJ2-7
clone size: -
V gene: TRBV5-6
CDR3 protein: CASSLGGRNEQYF
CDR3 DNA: TGTGCCAGCAGCTTGGGTGGGCGGAACGAGCAGTACTTC

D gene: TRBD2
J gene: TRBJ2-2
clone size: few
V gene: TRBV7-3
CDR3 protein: CASSFGGSNTGELFF
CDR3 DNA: TGTGCCAGCAGCTTCGGGGGGTCGAACACCGGGGAGCTGTTTTTT

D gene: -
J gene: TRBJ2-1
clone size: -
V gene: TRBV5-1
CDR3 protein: CASSWAGRDNEQFF
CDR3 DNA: TGCGCCAGCAGCTGGGCGGGACGAGACAATGAGCAGTTCTTC

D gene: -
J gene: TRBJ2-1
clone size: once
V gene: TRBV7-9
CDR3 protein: CASTSGTLQFF
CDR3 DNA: TGTGCCAGCACCTCCGGGACTCTCCAATTCTTC

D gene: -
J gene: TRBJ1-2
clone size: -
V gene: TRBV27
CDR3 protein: CASSPQGGGYGYTF
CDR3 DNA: TGTGCCAGCAGTCCCCAGGGAGGGGGCTATGGCTACACCTTC

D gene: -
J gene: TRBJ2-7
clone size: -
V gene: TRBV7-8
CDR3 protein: CASSFWAGATYEQYF
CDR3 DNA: TGTGCCAGCAGCTTCTGGGCGGGGGCCACCTACGAGCAGTACTTC

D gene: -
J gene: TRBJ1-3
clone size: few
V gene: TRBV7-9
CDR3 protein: CASSLRQRGDTIYF
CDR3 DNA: TGTGCCAGCAGCTTAAGACAAAGGGGTGACACCATATATTTT

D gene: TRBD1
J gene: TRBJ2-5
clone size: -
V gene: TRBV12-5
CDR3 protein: CASGPGQGETQYF
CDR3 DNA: TGTGCTAGTGGTCCAGGACAGGGAGAGACCCAGTACTTC

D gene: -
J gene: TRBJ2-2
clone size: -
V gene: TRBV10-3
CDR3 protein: CAISWTDTNTGELFF
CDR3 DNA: TGTGCCATCAGCTGGACTGATACGAACACCGGGGAGCTGTTTTTT

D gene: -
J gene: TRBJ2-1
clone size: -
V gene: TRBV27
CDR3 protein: CASSFSGYNEQFF
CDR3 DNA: TGTGCCAGCAGTTTCTCGGGGTACAATGAGCAGTTCTTC

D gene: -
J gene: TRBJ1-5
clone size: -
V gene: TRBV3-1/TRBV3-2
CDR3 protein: CASSLRGEQPQHF
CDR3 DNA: TGTGCCAGCAGCCTTCGGGGGGAGCAGCCCCAGCATTTT

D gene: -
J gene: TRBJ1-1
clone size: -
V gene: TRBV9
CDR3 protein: CASGLGGNTEAFF
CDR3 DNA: TGTGCCAGCGGGCTCGGTGGGAACACTGAAGCTTTCTTT

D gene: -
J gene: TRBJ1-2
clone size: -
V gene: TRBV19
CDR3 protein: CASSIEGGVYGYTF
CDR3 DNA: TGTGCCAGTAGTATAGAAGGAGGGGTCTATGGCTACACCTTC

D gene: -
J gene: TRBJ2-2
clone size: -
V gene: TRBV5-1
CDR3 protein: CASSLAEGGELFF
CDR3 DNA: TGCGCCAGCAGCTTGGCTGAGGGCGGGGAGCTGTTTTTT

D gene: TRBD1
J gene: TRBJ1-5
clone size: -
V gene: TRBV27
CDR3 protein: CASSSARDRLNNQPQHF
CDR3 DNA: TGTGCCAGCAGTTCCGCCAGGGACAGGCTCAACAATCAGCCCCAGCATTTT

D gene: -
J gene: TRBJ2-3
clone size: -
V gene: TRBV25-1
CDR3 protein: CASGEADTQYF
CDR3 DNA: TGTGCTTCCGGGGAGGCAGATACGCAGTATTTT

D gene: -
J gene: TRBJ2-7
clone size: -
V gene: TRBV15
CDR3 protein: CATSRDRARYEQYF
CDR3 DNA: TGTGCCACCAGCAGAGATCGGGCAAGATACGAGCAGTACTTC

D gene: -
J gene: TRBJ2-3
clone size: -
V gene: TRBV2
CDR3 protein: CASSPDRATDTQYF
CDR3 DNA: TGTGCCAGCAGCCCCGACCGGGCCACAGATACGCAGTATTTT

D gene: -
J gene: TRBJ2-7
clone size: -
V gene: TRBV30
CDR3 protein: CAWSVGGADEQYF
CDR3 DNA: TGTGCCTGGAGTGTCGGGGGCGCGGACGAGCAGTACTTC